A single sample gave rise to the 13 T cell receptor beta chains below, sequenced in a study of CXCR3-negative and CXCR3-positive naive CD8 T cells. Via 5' RACE with UMI labels, TRB cDNA libraries were prepared. No DNA is given; TCRdb re-called the 5' RACE reads and lists each CDR3 protein once. The table lists 90,000 to 95,000 distinct CDR3 sequences. Sequenced material: naive CXCR3- CD8+ T cells from blood. Subset described: CD45RO-CCR7+CD27+CD95- naive CD8+ T cells lacking CXCR3 (TNR3-). The receptors derive from a human donor in good health. Some clones in this sample may be carry-over from other donors' samples.

V usage is TRBV29-1 and J usage is TRBJ2-7; absent DNA, TCRdb's TRBD2 call cannot be checked. CDR1 and CDR2 from the germline V gene are SQVTM and ANQGSEA. The CDR3 extends over 11 amino acids. The CDR3 sequence is CSVEGGNEQYF.

The chain is built from TRBV19 and TRBJ2-7. The CDR3 is made up of 14 amino acids. Germline CDR1 and CDR2: LNHDA and SQIVND (reference sequence). The CDR3 sequence: CASSIGEASYEQYF.

The chain employs TRBV6-5 and TRBJ2-3; TCRdb outputs TRBD1, but without DNA this stays unchecked. CDR1 is MNHEY, CDR2 SVGAGI, per germline. This CDR3 has 18 amino acids. CDR3 amino acids: CASSYEPLRGSSTDTQYF.

The chain recombines TRBV4-2 with TRBJ2-3; checking the TCRdb D call of TRBD2 is not possible without DNA. CDR3 length equals 14 residues. Germline lookup yields CDR1 LGHNA and CDR2 YNFKEQ. The CDR3 loop is CASATRDPTDTQYF.

V usage is TRBV19 and J usage is TRBJ2-1; TCRdb's D call, TRBD1, is unchecked because there is no DNA. Per germline, CDR1 LNHDA and CDR2 SQIVND (reference sequence). The CDR3 loop spans 13 amino acids. CDR3 region: CASRRTDYNEQFF.

The J gene is TRBJ1-2, the V gene TRBV7-6; the D gene TCRdb calls, TRBD1, cannot be checked with no DNA. Germline loops: CDR1 SGHVS, CDR2 FNYEAQ. This CDR3 is built from 14 residues. Here the CDR3 reads CASSLKQGAYGYTF.

V and J are TRBV29-1 and TRBJ2-1. The length of the CDR3 is 12 residues. Per germline, CDR1 SQVTM and CDR2 ANQGSEA. CDR3 amino acids: CSVGDYYNEQFF.

V is TRBV25-1 and J is TRBJ2-7; there is no DNA to check the TCRdb D call of TRBD1. CDR3 length: 15 residues. The germline CDR1 and CDR2 sequences are MGHDK and SYGVNS. The chain's CDR3 is CASSEPGQAVGEQYF.

The J gene is TRBJ2-2, the V gene TRBV6-5. From germline, CDR1 is MNHEY and CDR2 SVGAGI. The CDR3 loop spans 12 amino acids. CDR3 sequence: CASSTNTGELFF.

V is TRBV12-3 or TRBV12-4 and J is TRBJ2-7. This CDR3 is 14 amino acids long. The CDR3 is CASSLELLEETQYF.

The gene calls are TRBV7-6 and TRBJ2-7; the D call of TRBD1 rests on TCRdb alone, since no DNA is present to check it. Looked up from germline, CDR1 is SGHVS and CDR2 is FNYEAQ. The CDR3 consists of 17 residues. The CDR3 here is CASSSRAPGATPWEQYF.

The chain recombines TRBV28 with TRBJ2-3; TCRdb picks TRBD2, but there is no DNA to check that call. The CDR3 spans 14 residues. CDR1 and CDR2 from the germline V gene are MDHEN and SYDVKM. This chain's CDR3 is CASNIADSTDTQYF.

The rearrangement uses TRBV12-3 or TRBV12-4 and TRBJ1-1. This CDR3 is built from 13 residues. The CDR3 is CASSLGGLTEAFF.